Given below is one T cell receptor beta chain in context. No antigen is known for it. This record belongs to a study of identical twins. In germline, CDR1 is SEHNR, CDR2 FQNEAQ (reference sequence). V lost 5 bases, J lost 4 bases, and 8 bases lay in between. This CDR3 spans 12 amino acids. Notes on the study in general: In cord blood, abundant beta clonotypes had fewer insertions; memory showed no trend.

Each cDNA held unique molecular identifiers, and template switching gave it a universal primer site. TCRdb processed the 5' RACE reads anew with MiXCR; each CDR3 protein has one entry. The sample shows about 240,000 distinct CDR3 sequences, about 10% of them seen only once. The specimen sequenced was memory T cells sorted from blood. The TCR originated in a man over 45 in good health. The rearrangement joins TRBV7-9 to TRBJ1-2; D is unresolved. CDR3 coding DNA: TGTGCCAGCAGCAACGGGGTCTATGGCTACACCTTC. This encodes CASSNGVYGYTF. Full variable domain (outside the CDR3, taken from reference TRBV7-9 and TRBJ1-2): DTGVSQNPRHKITKRGQNVTFRCDPISEHNRLYWYRQTLGQGPEFLTYFQNEAQLEKSRLLSDRFSAERPKGSFSTLEIQRTEQGDSAMYLCASSNGVYGYTFGSGTRLTVV.